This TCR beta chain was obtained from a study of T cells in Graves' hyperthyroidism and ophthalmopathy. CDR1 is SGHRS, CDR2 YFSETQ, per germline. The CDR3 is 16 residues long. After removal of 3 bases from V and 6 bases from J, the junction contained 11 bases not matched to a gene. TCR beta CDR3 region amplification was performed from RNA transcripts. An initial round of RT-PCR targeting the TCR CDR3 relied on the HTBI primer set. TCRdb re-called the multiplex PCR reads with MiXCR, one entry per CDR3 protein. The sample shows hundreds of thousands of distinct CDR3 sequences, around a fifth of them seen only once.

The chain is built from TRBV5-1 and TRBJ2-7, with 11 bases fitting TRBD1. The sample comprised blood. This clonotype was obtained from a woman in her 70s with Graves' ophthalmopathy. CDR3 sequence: CASSSWTGGGRSEQYF. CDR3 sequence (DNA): TGCGCCAGCAGCTCATGGACAGGGGGCGGACGATCCGAGCAGTACTTC.